This T cell receptor (beta chain) was recorded in a study of blood T cell repertoires in COVID-19 (dated by TCRdb to the early 2020s). About the study as a whole: Collaborator samples came from the United States, Italy and Spain and covered acute and convalescent phases of COVID-19. Samples came from the ongoing ImmuneRACE study (first 160 participants) plus 1,254 subjects from 6 global collaborators. Nearly every sample came with metadata listing a de-identified subject ID, COVID-19 status, age in years and sex. Deeply sampled blood TCRbeta repertoires from subjects exposed to, actively infected with, or recovered from COVID-19 were included in the dataset. The repertoires were released in a freely available public database intended as a resource for research on the immune response to SARS-CoV-2. Where available, HLA class I and class II types were taken from metadata supplied by the sample provider and were not determined by assay-based typing. The material from the prospective study consisted of cDNA or gDNA derived from T cells, B-cell-depleted T cells, or PBMCs.

According to the germline V gene, CDR1 reads SNHLY and CDR2 reads FYNNEI. Spanning cysteine to phenylalanine, the CDR3 consists of 15 amino acids. The CDR3 DNA has 45 bases and is translated from base 1. V was cut back by 4 bases and J by 0 bases, leaving a gap of 9 bases between them. To note about this clone: The specificity of this receptor is unknown. The sample holds no much larger clone one base away, and base qualities are not on file.

TCRbeta CDR3 regions were amplified from genomic DNA using the immunoSEQ Assay, a bias-controlled multiplex PCR. On the authors' methods: Nucleated cell counts per sample were estimated from amplification of reference gene primers within the assay. To quantify the absolute abundance of each unique TCRbeta CDR3 rearrangement, sequence reads were collapsed and filtered. For each sample, productive Simpson clonality was calculated by taking the square root of Simpson's diversity index across productive rearrangements. TCRdb took over this immuneACCESS table, retaining in-frame rearrangements with V and J assigned. Such tables are incomplete; in checked studies, under half of the missing clones stem from an unresolved V gene, and the remainder is unexplained. Clone size and the V and J calls come from that table; the DNA yielded D and trimming. In all, the sample holds approximately 300,000 clones, and about 89% of those were seen once. The top ten clonotypes cover about 6% of the sample.

Another Seattle source contributed samples from volunteer blood donors who had recovered from COVID-19. Collaborating institutions collected whole blood in K2EDTA tubes following their own protocols. For TCRbeta analysis, collaborators shipped samples as frozen whole blood, isolated PBMCs, or DNA extracted from either of those sample types. Broader findings and caveats from the paper: The quantity of clinical and demographic metadata differed by source and by participant and was supplied without curation.

The sequenced sample consisted of peripheral blood. The source of this sequence is a young man who had recovered from COVID-19. The rearranged chain carries TRBV2 and TRBJ1-4; 5 matching bases give a weak D call of TRBD1. The encoded CDR3 is CASSGGAATNEKLFF. The nucleotide sequence is TGTGCCAGCAGTGGTGGGGCCGCAACTAATGAAAAACTGTTTTTT.